One sample yielded the 10 T cell receptor beta chains listed below, sequenced in a study of cytomegalovirus exposure and HLA in healthy donors. Primers: 60 Vbeta forward and 13 Jbeta reverse. Generated by immunoSEQ multiplex PCR, the TCRdb table keeps only in-frame clones and is missing some. This sample has some 140,000 clones, with about 77% found just once. Sequenced material: PBMCs. These receptors all stem from a woman aged 40 to 50 in good health and CMV-seronegative.

J is TRBJ2-5 and V is TRBV7-6; D not resolved. The CDR3 contains 11 residues. The V end lost 7 bases, the J end lost 6 bases, and 9 bases lay between the germline ends. CDR1 and CDR2 from the germline V gene are SGHVS and FNYEAQ. This CDR3 is CASTSGKTQYF. The CDR3 DNA reads as TGTGCCAGCACCTCAGGAAAGACCCAGTACTTC.

The chain uses TRBV5-4 and TRBJ1-2; unclear D gene. The CDR3 is 14 residues long. CDR1 is SGHNT and CDR2 is YYREEE in the germline V gene (reference sequence). V shed 0 bases and J shed 2 bases, with 8 bases lying between them. The CDR3 DNA reads as TGTGCCAGCAGCTTGGGGCAGATGAACTATGGCTACACCTTC. It encodes CASSLGQMNYGYTF.

In its sample, this clone was seen many times. The chain joins TRBV15 to TRBJ1-5; a weak D match, TRBD1 (6 bases). CDR1 and CDR2 (germline): LNHNV, YYDKDF (reference sequence). The CDR3 has 15 amino acids. Between the trimmed V and J ends, which lost 1 base and 6 bases, there was a span of 13 bases. CDR3 DNA: TGTGCCACCAGCAGAGCCCGGGACACACCTCAGCCCCAGCATTTT. It codes for CATSRARDTPQPQHF.

The chain carries TRBV7-9 and TRBJ1-1; TRBD1 matches 7 bases. From germline, CDR1 is SEHNR and CDR2 FQNEAQ (reference sequence). The CDR3 runs to 17 residues. J was trimmed by 0 bases and V by 5 bases; bases with no gene match: 12. The CDR3: CASSPRQGMAMNTEAFF. The CDR3 region has the DNA TGTGCCAGCAGCCCCCGACAGGGAATGGCAATGAACACTGAAGCTTTCTTT.

The rearrangement uses TRBV2 and TRBJ2-6, with TRBD1 matching over 10 bases. Germline V lookup: CDR1 SNHLY, CDR2 FYNNEI. The CDR3 consists of 16 residues. V trimming: 7 bases; J trimming: 2 bases; junction bases outside the gene matches: 5. The CDR3 coding sequence is TGTGCCAGCACCCTGACAGGGGGCCCTGGGGCCAACGTCCTGACTTTC. Encoded protein: CASTLTGGPGANVLTF.

V usage is TRBV19 and J usage is TRBJ1-2; 9 positions match TRBD1. The CDR3 has 17 amino acids. Losses at the gene ends were 3 bases for V and 4 bases for J; bases not matched to a gene: 12. Germline lookup yields CDR1 LNHDA and CDR2 SQIVND (reference sequence). CDR3: CASSIGDRATYLYGYTF. CDR3 coding DNA: TGTGCCAGTAGTATTGGGGACAGGGCGACCTACCTCTATGGCTACACCTTC.

The genes are TRBV2 and TRBJ1-2; D is undetermined. Germline assignment: CDR1 SNHLY and CDR2 FYNNEI. Between the trimmed V and J ends, which lost 6 bases and 4 bases, there was a span of 9 bases. This CDR3 is 12 amino acids long. In DNA, the CDR3 is TGTGCCAGCAGGACATCTTCCTATGGCTACACCTTC. Its protein product is CASRTSSYGYTF.

The CDR3 sequence is CASSLGQGNYEQYF. CDR3 sequence (DNA): TGTGCCAGCAGCTTAGGACAGGGGAACTACGAGCAGTACTTC. The gene calls are TRBV7-3 and TRBJ2-7, with 9 nucleotides matching TRBD1. V shed 2 bases, J shed 3 bases, and the junction held 2 bases outside the gene matches. The CDR3 runs 14 residues. Germline CDR1 SGHTA, CDR2 FQGTGA.

V is TRBV29-1 and J is TRBJ2-2; a possible D gene is TRBD2 (6 bases). This CDR3 spans 13 amino acids. Germline V CDR1 and CDR2: SQVTM, ANQGSEA. Trimming took off 7 bases at V and 0 bases at J, with 9 bases between the two ends. The CDR3: CSAGTANTGELFF. CDR3 DNA: TGCAGCGCCGGGACTGCGAACACCGGGGAGCTGTTTTTT.

The gene calls are TRBV2 and TRBJ2-3; possibly TRBD1 for D (5 bases). The CDR3 consists of 14 residues. V was clipped by 6 bases and J by 4 bases, with 14 bases between them. The V gene's germline CDR1 is SNHLY and CDR2 FYNNEI. The CDR3 bases are TGTGCCAGCAGAGGGGCAGGGTTCCCAGATACGCAGTATTTT. Protein product: CASRGAGFPDTQYF.